This TCR beta chain was captured by sequencing in a study of blood T cell repertoires in COVID-19. Study-level information: Sites in the United States, Italy and Spain provided acute and convalescent COVID-19 samples. Sample material is recorded as cDNA or gDNA derived from T cells, B-cell-depleted T cells, or PBMCs.

This CDR3 region has 14 residues. CDR1 SNHLY and CDR2 FYNNEI come from the germline V gene. V lost 0 bases and J lost 6, with 9 bases in between. Original analysis: Reference gene primers were amplified, and this amplification served to estimate nucleated cell counts. Sequencing used immunoSEQ multiplex PCR; TCRdb keeps in-frame clones, though not all of them. The V and J calls and the clone size are those of that table, but D and trimming were determined from the DNA. This repertoire shows about 200,000 clones, about four fifths found once; its top ten account for around 2.5%. The origin of this receptor is a woman aged 40 to 50 with active or convalescent COVID-19. Sequencing was done on a sample of peripheral blood. V and J are TRBV2 and TRBJ1-5; D gene ambiguous. The CDR3 DNA reads as TGTGCCAGCAGTGAAGCAAGAGGGAGTCAGCCCCAGCATTTT. Its protein product is CASSEARGSQPQHF. Together with reference TRBV2 and TRBJ1-5, the CDR3 gives the full variable domain: EPEVTQTPSHQVTQMGQEVILRCVPISNHLYFYWYRQILGQKVEFLVSFYNNEISEKSEIFDDQFSVERPDGSNFTLKIRSTKLEDSAMYFCASSEARGSQPQHFGDGTRLSIL.